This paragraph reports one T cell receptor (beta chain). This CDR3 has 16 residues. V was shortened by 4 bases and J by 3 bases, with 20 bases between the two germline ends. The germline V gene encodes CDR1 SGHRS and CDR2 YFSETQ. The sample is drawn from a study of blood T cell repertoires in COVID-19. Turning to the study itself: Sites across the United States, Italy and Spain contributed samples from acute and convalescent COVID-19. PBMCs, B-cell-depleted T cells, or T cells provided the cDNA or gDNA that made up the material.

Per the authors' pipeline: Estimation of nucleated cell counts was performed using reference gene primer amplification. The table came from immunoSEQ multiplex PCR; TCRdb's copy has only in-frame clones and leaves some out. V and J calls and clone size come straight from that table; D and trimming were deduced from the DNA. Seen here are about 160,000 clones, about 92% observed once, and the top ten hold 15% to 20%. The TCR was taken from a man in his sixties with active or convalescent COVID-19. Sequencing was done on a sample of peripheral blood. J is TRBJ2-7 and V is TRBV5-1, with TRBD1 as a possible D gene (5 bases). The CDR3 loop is CASSLNRWSLNYEQYF. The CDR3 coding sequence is TGCGCCAGCAGCCTCAACAGGTGGAGTCTAAACTACGAGCAGTACTTC.